This entry lists 32 T cell receptor beta chains sequenced from one sample in a study of blood T cell repertoires in COVID-19. TCRdb's copy holds only in-frame clones and misses some; the assay was immunoSEQ multiplex PCR. Among about 49,000 clones listed, 60% to 80% were seen once. Input material: peripheral blood. The receptors derive from a man in his sixties or seventies with active or convalescent COVID-19.

The chain carries TRBV9 and TRBJ1-1, with D maybe TRBD1 (5 bases). The V gene lost 0 bases and the J gene lost 5 bases, with 11 bases spanning the gap. Per the germline V gene, CDR1 is SGDLS and CDR2 is YYNGEE. The CDR3 extends over 14 amino acids. Here the CDR3 DNA reads TGTGCCAGCAGCGTAGGCCAGGGCGGAACTGAAGCTTTCTTT. Protein sequence: CASSVGQGGTEAFF.

The CDR3, as DNA: TGTGCCAGCAGCTTAGGGACAGCTTCCTACGAGCAGTACTTC. Protein product: CASSLGTASYEQYF. The chain is built from TRBV7-2 and TRBJ2-7, with D possibly matching TRBD1 (6 bases). Trimming pared 1 base from V and 1 base from J, leaving 8 bases between. CDR3 length equals 14 residues. CDR1 is SGHTA and CDR2 is FQGNSA in the germline V gene.

V and J are TRBV12-3 or TRBV12-4 and TRBJ1-6; maybe TRBD1 (5 bases). V shed 5 bases and J shed 7 bases, with 9 bases lying between them. This CDR3 region has 13 residues. This CDR3 reads CASSPTANSPLHF. DNA of the CDR3: TGTGCCAGCAGTCCGACAGCCAATTCACCCCTCCACTTT.

The rearrangement uses TRBV4-2 and TRBJ2-1; 12 nucleotides align to TRBD2. The V and J ends lost 5 bases and 2 bases, in that order; junction bases with no gene match: 4. CDR1 and CDR2 (germline): LGHNA, YNFKEQ. The CDR3 is 16 amino acids. CDR3 DNA: TGTGCCAGCAGCACCCGGACTAGCGGGGCCTACAATGAGCAGTTCTTC. Its translation: CASSTRTSGAYNEQFF.

V is TRBV29-1 and J is TRBJ2-7; 14 bases match TRBD2. The V and J ends lost 6 bases and 4 bases, in that order; junction bases with no gene match: 2. The germline V gene has CDR1 SQVTM and CDR2 ANQGSEA. The length of the CDR3 is 13 residues. Written as DNA, the CDR3 is TGCAGCGTCGGGACTAGCGGGGGATACGAGCAGTACTTC. It translates to CSVGTSGGYEQYF.

The chain is built from TRBV5-5 and TRBJ2-3; unclear D gene. The V gene lost 4 bases and the J gene lost 3 bases, with 6 bases spanning the gap. From germline, CDR1 is SGHKS and CDR2 YYEKEE (reference sequence). This CDR3 spans 12 amino acids. The CDR3 nucleotides are TGTGCCAGCAGCCCCATGACAGATACGCAGTATTTT. Translated, it gives CASSPMTDTQYF. Using reference TRBV5-5 and TRBJ2-3 for the parts outside the CDR3, the full variable domain is DAGVTQSPTHLIKTRGQQVTLRCSPISGHKSVSWYQQVLGQGPQFIFQYYEKEERGRGNFPDRFSARQFPNYSSELNVNALLLGDSALYLCASSPMTDTQYFGPGTRLTVL.

The chain is built from TRBV7-3 and TRBJ2-3; D is unclear. Trimming stripped 4 bases from V and 4 bases from J, with 6 bases between. Germline lookup yields CDR1 SGHTA and CDR2 FQGTGA. This CDR3 is 12 amino acids long. The CDR3 bases are TGTGCCAGCAGCTCCCCGTCAGATACGCAGTATTTT. This sequence encodes CASSSPSDTQYF. Variable domain in full (rest from reference TRBV7-3 and TRBJ2-3): GAGVSQTPSNKVTEKGKYVELRCDPISGHTALYWYRQSLGQGPEFLIYFQGTGAADDSGLPNDRFFAVRPEGSVSTLKIQRTERGDSAVYLCASSSPSDTQYFGPGTRLTVL.

The chain carries TRBV7-3 and TRBJ2-1, with D possibly matching TRBD2 (6 bases). Trimming took 5 bases from V and 9 from J, leaving 14 bases between them. There are 13 residues in the CDR3. Germline-derived CDR1 and CDR2 are SGHTA and FQGTGA. The CDR3 sequence: CASSPRLVGEQFF. CDR3 DNA sequence: TGTGCCAGCAGCCCAAGACTAGTGGGTGAGCAGTTCTTC. The whole variable domain, filled in from reference TRBV7-3 and TRBJ2-1, reads GAGVSQTPSNKVTEKGKYVELRCDPISGHTALYWYRQSLGQGPEFLIYFQGTGAADDSGLPNDRFFAVRPEGSVSTLKIQRTERGDSAVYLCASSPRLVGEQFFGPGTRLTVL.

The chain couples TRBV27 to TRBJ2-7; D might be TRBD2 (5 bases). The CDR3 runs 13 residues. CDR1 is MNHEY and CDR2 is SMNVEV in the germline V gene (reference sequence). Trimming cost V 4 bases and J 5 bases, with 12 bases left between them. The CDR3 coding sequence is TGTGCCAGCAGTTGGGCCTTCGGGAACGAGCAGTACTTC. Protein product: CASSWAFGNEQYF.

This clone was observed once. V and J are TRBV7-2 and TRBJ2-1, with 11 positions matching TRBD2. V shed 5 bases, J shed 4 bases, and the junction held 4 bases outside the gene matches. Germline V gene data show CDR1 as SGHTA and CDR2 as FQGNSA. This CDR3 comprises 15 residues. The DNA of the CDR3 is TGTGCCAGCAGCCCCCTAGCGGGGGGTTACAATGAGCAGTTCTTC. Its protein is CASSPLAGGYNEQFF.

V gene TRBV7-2 combines with J gene TRBJ2-3; 9 nucleotides line up with TRBD2. The V and J ends lost 1 base and 8 bases, in that order; junction bases with no gene match: 10. CDR1 is SGHTA and CDR2 is FQGNSA in the germline V gene. The CDR3 has 16 amino acids. The DNA of the CDR3 is TGTGCCAGCAGCTTAGTAGCGGGGGAAGGAGCGGCTACGCAGTATTTT. Its translation: CASSLVAGEGAATQYF.

This sequence joins TRBV11-2 and TRBJ2-5; a weak D match, TRBD1 (6 bases). Trimming removed 4 bases at V and 5 bases at J, with 14 bases between. Looked up from germline, CDR1 is SGHAT and CDR2 is FQNNGV. The CDR3 consists of 14 residues. The CDR3 DNA sequence: TGTGCCAGCAGCTCAGGGACATTTGGGGAGACCCAGTACTTC. Its protein is CASSSGTFGETQYF.

In this sample, this clone turned up a few times. The chain joins TRBV6-5 to TRBJ1-3; 8 bases are shared with TRBD1. V shed 4 bases and J 4 bases; nucleotides not matched to a gene: 3. The CDR3 consists of 14 residues. Germline V gene sequence: CDR1 MNHEY, CDR2 SVGAGI. CDR3 sequence: CASSFGQGGNTIYF. The CDR3 bases are TGTGCCAGCAGTTTCGGACAGGGAGGAAACACCATATATTTT.

This clone was counted only a few times. CDR3 sequence reads: CASSALGADHNEQFF. The CDR3 DNA follows: TGTGCCAGCAGCGCCCTTGGGGCAGACCACAATGAGCAGTTCTTC. V and J are TRBV9 and TRBJ2-1; D may be TRBD1 (5 bases). The CDR3 is 15 amino acids. The germline V gene has CDR1 SGDLS and CDR2 YYNGEE. The germline V and J ends were trimmed by 3 bases and 5 bases, with 15 bases remaining between them.

This clone was seen more than once but under ten times. The genes are TRBV19 and TRBJ1-3; the match to TRBD1 covers 7 bases. The CDR3 is made up of 14 amino acids. Per germline, CDR1 LNHDA and CDR2 SQIVND (reference sequence). V lost 4 bases, J lost 4 bases, and 4 bases stayed unmatched. CDR3 sequence: CASSTGTAGNTIYF. CDR3 DNA sequence: TGTGCCAGTAGTACAGGGACAGCCGGAAACACCATATATTTT. The full variable domain, with the rest looked up from reference TRBV19 and TRBJ1-3, is DGGITQSPKYLFRKEGQNVTLSCEQNLNHDAMYWYRQDPGQGLRLIYYSQIVNDFQKGDIAEGYSVSREKKESFPLTVTSAQKNPTAFYLCASSTGTAGNTIYFGEGSWLTVV.

Comments on this clone: Given a much more abundant clone one base away, this may be a read error. The chain joins TRBV7-2 to TRBJ1-2; D remains unclear. The germline V gene has CDR1 SGHTA and CDR2 FQGNSA. Deletions cut 1 base from V and 1 base from J, with 4 bases between. The CDR3 length is 13 residues. The CDR3 region has the DNA TGTGCCAGCAGCTTAGACAATAACTATGGCTACACCTTC. Encoded protein: CASSLDNNYGYTF.

This clone showed up just a few times. This sequence joins TRBV2 and TRBJ2-7, with TRBD2 as a possible D gene (6 bases). CDR1 is SNHLY and CDR2 is FYNNEI in the germline V gene. The CDR3 covers 18 residues. Trimming left V 7 bases short and J 3 bases short, with 28 bases between. CDR3 loop: CASMLITPRRELVYEQYF. CDR3 coding DNA: TGTGCCAGCATGCTCATCACCCCACGGAGGGAGTTGGTCTACGAGCAGTACTTC.

The gene calls are TRBV7-3 and TRBJ2-1; a possible D gene is TRBD2 (6 bases). In germline, CDR1 is SGHTA, CDR2 FQGTGA. The V and J ends lost 3 bases and 5 bases respectively, with 11 bases between them. This CDR3 region has 14 residues. The DNA for the CDR3 is TGTGCCAGCAGCTTTGCGGGACGACACAATGAGCAGTTCTTC. It yields the protein CASSFAGRHNEQFF.

The genes are TRBV7-8 and TRBJ1-1, with 7 positions matching TRBD1. Unmatched junction bases numbered 13, after V lost 5 bases and J lost 4 bases. Germline V gene data show CDR1 as SGHVS and CDR2 as FQNEAQ. CDR3 size: 16 residues. Here the CDR3 reads CASSGYRGQGGTEAFF. For the CDR3, the DNA is TGTGCCAGCAGCGGATATAGGGGGCAAGGGGGCACTGAAGCTTTCTTT.

This chain uses TRBV7-3 with TRBJ2-3; 7 nucleotides line up with TRBD1. The CDR3 is 14 residues long. The germline gives CDR1 SGHTA, CDR2 FQGTGA. Trimming took 5 bases from V and 9 from J; bases not matched to a gene: 11. The CDR3 reads CASSRSQGVGTQYF. CDR3 DNA sequence: TGTGCCAGCAGCCGTTCTCAGGGGGTTGGGACGCAGTATTTT.

This clone has just one count. This sequence joins TRBV4-2 and TRBJ2-7; possibly TRBD2 for D (5 bases). V lost 0 bases and J 3 bases, leaving 6 bases between the germline ends. Germline CDR1 is LGHNA and CDR2 is YNFKEQ. The CDR3 length is 13 residues. The CDR3 is CASSQDGSYEQYF. The CDR3 DNA reads TGTGCCAGCAGCCAAGATGGGAGCTACGAGCAGTACTTC.

The genes are TRBV5-5 and TRBJ1-1, with D tentatively TRBD1 (6 bases). Trimming left V 2 bases short and J 8 bases short, with 16 bases between. In germline, CDR1 is SGHKS, CDR2 YYEKEE (reference sequence). The CDR3 totals 14 residues. The chain's CDR3 is CASSFGTQGQEAFF. For the CDR3, the DNA is TGTGCCAGCAGCTTCGGGACACAAGGCCAAGAAGCTTTCTTT.

A note on this clone: A read error may account for a junction end that differs from germline. The rearrangement joins TRBV3-1 (or the pseudogene TRBV3-2) to TRBJ2-7, with D perhaps matching TRBD2 (5 bases). This CDR3 has 13 residues. Germline values: CDR1 LGHDT, CDR2 YNNKEL (reference sequence). The CDR3 is CASSQDSAESKAF. The DNA for the CDR3 is TGTGCCAGCAGCCAAGACTCAGCGGAGTCCAAAGCTTTC.

This clone was seen a single time. The V and J genes are TRBV9 and TRBJ2-1, with a possible D match to TRBD2 (5 bases). The germline V gene encodes CDR1 SGDLS and CDR2 YYNGEE. The V gene lost 3 bases and the J gene lost 7 bases, with 14 bases spanning the gap. CDR3 size: 14 residues. CDR3: CASSGGISGNEQFF. In DNA form, the CDR3 reads TGTGCCAGCAGCGGTGGGATCTCGGGGAATGAGCAGTTCTTC. Variable domain in full (rest from reference TRBV9 and TRBJ2-1): DSGVTQTPKHLITATGQRVTLRCSPRSGDLSVYWYQQSLDQGLQFLIQYYNGEERAKGNILERFSAQQFPDLHSELNLSSLELGDSALYFCASSGGISGNEQFFGPGTRLTVL.

The chain is built from TRBV25-1 and TRBJ1-3; D may be TRBD1 (6 bases). The CDR3 is 17 residues long. Between the trimmed V and J ends, which lost 2 bases and 1 base, there was a span of 15 bases. Per the germline V gene, CDR1 is MGHDK and CDR2 is SYGVNS. Here the CDR3 reads CASSEGLGGRSGNTIYF. The CDR3 coding sequence is TGTGCCAGCAGTGAAGGGCTTGGGGGCCGTTCTGGAAACACCATATATTTT.

The chain employs TRBV7-6 and TRBJ2-3, with 8 positions matching TRBD2. CDR3 length: 15 amino acids. V gave up 6 bases and J gave up 2 bases; unmatched junction bases: 7. From germline, CDR1 is SGHVS and CDR2 FNYEAQ. CDR3 coding DNA: TGTGCCAGCAGGCGGGCGGGAGGAGCCACAGATACGCAGTATTTT. This gives the protein CASRRAGGATDTQYF.

The chain uses TRBV18 and TRBJ1-5; D gene unclear. Deletions cut 1 base from V and 1 base from J, with 14 bases between. There are 17 residues in the CDR3. CDR1 and CDR2 from the germline V gene are KGHSH and LQKENI. Here the CDR3 reads CASSPQLGGRSNQPQHF. The CDR3 DNA sequence: TGTGCCAGCTCACCACAACTAGGAGGGAGGAGCAATCAGCCCCAGCATTTT.

The rearrangement links TRBV23-1 to TRBJ2-7; tentatively, D is TRBD2 (7 bases). TRBV23-1 is an ORF for which the function is uncertain. CDR3 size: 12 residues. The CDR3 region is CASGASGYEQYF. The CDR3 DNA reads as TGCGCATCGGGGGCTAGCGGTTACGAGCAGTACTTC.

The chain recombines TRBV5-1 with TRBJ2-2, with 11 bases aligning to TRBD2. The CDR3 covers 16 residues. V shed 4 bases and J 6 bases; nucleotides not matched to a gene: 8. CDR1 is SGHRS, CDR2 YFSETQ, per germline. CDR3 in DNA: TGCGCCAGCAGCAAGGGACTAGCGGTCGCGGCCGGGGAGCTGTTTTTT. Residues: CASSKGLAVAAGELFF.

The chain is built from TRBV7-2 and TRBJ2-2; TRBD2 aligns across 9 bases. This CDR3 region has 17 residues. CDR1 and CDR2 (germline): SGHTA, FQGNSA. After removal of 5 bases from V and 5 bases from J, the junction contained 12 bases not matched to a gene. The DNA of the CDR3 is TGTGCCAGCAGCCCATCCTACGGGCTAGCGGGAACCGGGGAGCTGTTTTTT. Amino acid sequence: CASSPSYGLAGTGELFF.

This clone has more than one count but fewer than ten. This sequence joins TRBV4-2 and TRBJ2-1, with TRBD2 matching 8 bases. V dropped 4 bases and J dropped 4; count of bases not matched to a gene: 6. Germline V gene sequence: CDR1 LGHNA, CDR2 YNFKEQ. The CDR3 consists of 15 residues. The CDR3, as DNA: TGTGCCAGCAGCCGAACGTTAGCGGGGTACAATGAGCAGTTCTTC. Amino acids: CASSRTLAGYNEQFF.

The chain combines TRBV2 with TRBJ1-5, with a tentative D call TRBD1 (5 bases). V gave up 7 bases and J gave up 6 bases, with 13 bases separating them. CDR1 is SNHLY and CDR2 is FYNNEI in the germline V gene. This CDR3 has 13 amino acids. The DNA of the CDR3 is TGTGCCAGCAACATCGGGGGGAGTCAGCCCCAGCATTTT. As protein: CASNIGGSQPQHF. The whole variable domain, remainder taken from reference TRBV2 and TRBJ1-5, is EPEVTQTPSHQVTQMGQEVILRCVPISNHLYFYWYRQILGQKVEFLVSFYNNEISEKSEIFDDQFSVERPDGSNFTLKIRSTKLEDSAMYFCASNIGGSQPQHFGDGTRLSIL.